Below, 18 T cell receptor beta chains from the same sample are listed, as sequenced in a study of shared clonotypes between healthy human individuals (dated by TCRdb to about 2020). The library came from the immunoSEQ multiplex PCR assay. The clones in this table, taken by TCRdb from immuneACCESS, are in-frame only. Not every clone is retained; where verified, under half of the shortfall comes from an unresolved V gene, and the cause of the rest is unknown. The sample table lists approximately 100,000 clones, roughly 66% of them with a count of one. The ten largest clones add up to around 26% of the sample. The sequenced sample consisted of memory CD8+ T cells sorted from blood. The sample's cell subset or site label, decoded: CD45RO+ cells pooled with CCR7-negative TemRA cells. The receptor set was obtained from a woman in her twenties or thirties in good health.

The chain employs TRBV11-2 and TRBJ1-1, with D possibly TRBD1 on 6 matching bases. V was trimmed by 5 bases and J by 0 bases, leaving 19 bases between them. This CDR3 has 17 residues. Germline V lookup: CDR1 SGHAT, CDR2 FQNNGV. Written as DNA, the CDR3 is TGTGCCAGCAGCCCTGCCCCAACAGGGAACATGAACACTGAAGCTTTCTTT. This encodes CASSPAPTGNMNTEAFF.

This sequence joins TRBV9 and TRBJ2-7; TRBD2 matches at 7 bases. The CDR3 totals 16 residues. CDR1 is SGDLS and CDR2 is YYNGEE in the germline V gene. Trimming cost V 4 bases and J 2 bases; bases outside gene matches: 12. In DNA, the CDR3 is TGTGCCAGCAGCCGCACATTAGCGGGTAACACCTACGAGCAGTACTTC. It specifies CASSRTLAGNTYEQYF.

The DNA for the CDR3 is TGTGCCAGCAGCCCCAACGGGGATGGCTACACCTTC. This encodes CASSPNGDGYTF. V usage is TRBV5-6 and J usage is TRBJ1-2; D remains unclear. V was clipped by 4 bases and J by 6 bases, with 10 bases between them. CDR3 length: 12 residues. Looked up from germline, CDR1 is SGHDT and CDR2 is YYEEEE.

The chain employs TRBV28 and TRBJ1-2; the D gene is possibly TRBD1 (5 bases). Trimming left V 6 bases short and J 5 bases short, with 16 bases between. Germline V gene data show CDR1 as MDHEN and CDR2 as SYDVKM. CDR3 length: 14 residues. The CDR3 region has the DNA TGTGCCAGCAGGTCATTGTACGAGGGGTATGGCTACACCTTC. Its protein is CASRSLYEGYGYTF.

The rearrangement links TRBV4-1 to TRBJ2-7; weak D call: TRBD2 (6 bases). The CDR3 is made up of 15 amino acids. Germline V lookup: CDR1 MGHRA, CDR2 YSYEKL. Between the trimmed V and J ends, which lost 3 bases and 4 bases, there was a span of 16 bases. CDR3 amino acids: CASSQDPTGGYEQYF. CDR3 sequence (DNA): TGCGCCAGCAGCCAGGACCCGACTGGGGGGTACGAGCAGTACTTC.

The table lists this clone with a count of one. CDR3 sequence reads: CASSPELAGGETQYF. CDR3 DNA sequence: TGTGCCAGCAGCCCCGAGCTAGCGGGAGGTGAGACCCAGTACTTC. The rearrangement uses TRBV7-8 and TRBJ2-5; 11 positions match TRBD2. Germline V gene data show CDR1 as SGHVS and CDR2 as FQNEAQ. There are 15 residues in the CDR3. V lost 5 bases, J lost 5 bases, and 7 bases stayed unmatched.

V usage is TRBV5-1 and J usage is TRBJ2-1; D uncertain. Per germline, CDR1 SGHRS and CDR2 YFSETQ. This CDR3 comprises 15 residues. V gave up 3 bases and J gave up 1 base, with 11 bases separating them. The CDR3 protein is CASSSSSASYNEQFF. As DNA, the CDR3 is TGCGCCAGCAGCTCTTCTAGTGCTTCCTACAATGAGCAGTTCTTC. Full variable domain (missing parts from reference TRBV5-1 and TRBJ2-1): KAGVTQTPRYLIKTRGQQVTLSCSPISGHRSVSWYQQTPGQGLQFLFEYFSETQRNKGNFPGRFSGRQFSNSRSEMNVSTLELGDSALYLCASSSSSASYNEQFFGPGTRLTVL.

The rearrangement links TRBV28 to TRBJ2-3; D is unclear. The CDR3 extends over 14 amino acids. CDR1 is MDHEN and CDR2 is SYDVKM in the germline V gene. V was trimmed by 3 bases and J by 2 bases, leaving 9 bases between them. CDR3 in amino acids: CASSFSTNTDTQYF. In DNA, the CDR3 is TGTGCCAGCAGTTTTTCGACCAACACAGATACGCAGTATTTT. The complete variable domain, with remaining parts taken from reference TRBV28 and TRBJ2-3, reads DVKVTQSSRYLVKRTGEKVFLECVQDMDHENMFWYRQDPGLGLRLIYFSYDVKMKEKGDIPEGYSVSREKKERFSLILESASTNQTSMYLCASSFSTNTDTQYFGPGTRLTVL.

The chain combines TRBV5-1 with TRBJ1-2, with 8 bases identical to TRBD1. Germline CDR1 reads SGHRS; CDR2 reads YFSETQ. Trimming took 4 bases from V and 1 from J; bases not matched to a gene: 6. The CDR3 runs 15 residues. CDR3 nucleotide sequence: TGCGCCAGCAGCCTAGGGACAGGAGTTAACTATGGCTACACCTTC. Its protein is CASSLGTGVNYGYTF.

The rearrangement uses TRBV10-1 and TRBJ2-7; D perhaps matches TRBD1 (8 bases). The length of the CDR3 is 16 residues. Trimming took off 0 bases at V and 2 bases at J, with 14 bases between the two ends. Per germline, CDR1 WNHNN and CDR2 SYGVQD (reference sequence). The CDR3 loop is CASSESSGTGPYEQYF. Written as DNA, the CDR3 is TGCGCCAGCAGTGAGTCCAGCGGGACAGGACCCTACGAGCAGTACTTC.

This chain uses TRBV7-6 with TRBJ2-7; the D is unclear. The CDR3 is made up of 13 amino acids. The germline V and J ends were trimmed by 5 bases and 7 bases, with 15 bases remaining between them. Germline CDR1 reads SGHVS; CDR2 reads FNYEAQ. The CDR3 sequence: CASSRRLSAEQYF. The CDR3 DNA is TGTGCCAGCAGCCGTCGACTGAGTGCGGAGCAGTACTTC. The full variable domain, rest sourced from reference TRBV7-6 and TRBJ2-7, is GAGVSQSPRYKVTKRGQDVALRCDPISGHVSLYWYRQALGQGPEFLTYFNYEAQQDKSGLPNDRFSAERPEGSISTLTIQRTEQRDSAMYRCASSRRLSAEQYFGPGTRLTVT.

V usage is TRBV4-1 and J usage is TRBJ1-2; 7 bases match TRBD1. V was pared by 5 bases and J by 2 bases, with 2 bases of the junction left unmatched. The germline gives CDR1 MGHRA, CDR2 YSYEKL. CDR3 length equals 13 residues. The CDR3 loop is CASSTGVNYGYTF. DNA of the CDR3: TGCGCCAGCAGCACAGGGGTCAACTATGGCTACACCTTC.

V usage is TRBV13 and J usage is TRBJ1-1; D not resolved. Germline values: CDR1 PRHDT, CDR2 FYEKMQ (reference sequence). Deletions cut 5 bases from V and 1 base from J, with 14 bases between. There are 15 residues in the CDR3. This CDR3 is CASSPRFLANTEAFF. The CDR3 nucleotides read TGTGCCAGCAGCCCGAGATTTCTGGCGAACACTGAAGCTTTCTTT.

This clone appeared a single time. V gene TRBV7-9 combines with J gene TRBJ2-3; D is uncertain. Trimming cost V 1 base and J 2 bases, with 4 bases left between them. Germline V gene sequence: CDR1 SEHNR, CDR2 FQNEAQ (reference sequence). The CDR3 consists of 13 residues. The chain's CDR3 is CASSLDHTDTQYF. The CDR3, as DNA: TGTGCCAGCAGCTTAGACCACACAGATACGCAGTATTTT.

V gene TRBV7-6 combines with J gene TRBJ2-1; TRBD1 matches at 10 bases. V shed 3 bases and J 4 bases; nucleotides not matched to a gene: 3. This CDR3 contains 15 residues. Germline V gene lookup returns CDR1 SGHVS and CDR2 FNYEAQ. Here the CDR3 reads CASSLGTGDYNEQFF. In DNA form, the CDR3 reads TGTGCCAGCAGCTTGGGGACAGGGGATTACAATGAGCAGTTCTTC.

The chain carries TRBV28 and TRBJ2-7; a weak D match, TRBD1 (5 bases). This CDR3 region has 16 residues. With 1 base removed from V and 2 bases from J, the gap between germline ends came to 15 bases. Germline V gene lookup returns CDR1 MDHEN and CDR2 SYDVKM. The CDR3 bases are TGTGCCAGCAGTTTATCCGGCAGGGTGTTGCCCTACGAGCAGTACTTC. It encodes CASSLSGRVLPYEQYF.

V gene TRBV10-3 combines with J gene TRBJ1-2; D is unresolved. This CDR3 is built from 15 residues. V shed 6 bases and J shed 0 bases, with 14 bases lying between them. Germline V CDR1 and CDR2: ENHRY, SYGVKD. The chain's CDR3 is CAISGRHRANYGYTF. The CDR3 DNA reads as TGTGCCATCAGCGGAAGGCACAGAGCTAACTATGGCTACACCTTC.

The V call is TRBV13, the J call TRBJ2-7; D might be TRBD1 (5 bases). The CDR3 has 13 amino acids. V lost 5 bases and J 5 bases, leaving 13 bases between the germline ends. Germline V gives CDR1 PRHDT, CDR2 FYEKMQ (reference sequence). The DNA for the CDR3 is TGTGCCAGCAGCCCCCGGACAATCCACGAGCAGTACTTC. As protein: CASSPRTIHEQYF.